The entry below describes one TCR beta chain. Its antigen remains unknown. Each donor gave one heparinised blood draw averaging around 120 mL. The V gene's germline CDR1 is SGHTA and CDR2 FQGNSA. CDR3 length equals 12 residues. Trimming removed 3 bases at V and 8 bases at J, with 10 bases between. As every portion of the isolated RNA was reverse transcribed, the sequencing read expressed TCRB transcripts. TCRdb keeps only in-frame clones here, not all; method: immunoSEQ multiplex PCR. The sample records 300,000 to 450,000 clones, over 8.5% being singletons. This specimen comes from a study of beta chain features in type 1 diabetes. Study-wide results and caveats: Across all four CD4+ subsets, people with type 1 diabetes showed modestly shorter TCRB CDR3s. Cells carrying high TCR expression could end up over-represented when cDNA is sequenced. In these data, an HLA type influence on TCRB rearrangement remained unresolved.

The chain is built from TRBV7-2 and TRBJ1-1, with TRBD1 as a possible D gene (6 bases). This receptor was taken from a man younger than 40 with type 1 diabetes. Sequencing input: central memory CD4+ T cells from blood. CDR3: CASSFRGLEAFF. The CDR3 DNA follows: TGTGCCAGCAGCTTCCGGGGGCTAGAAGCTTTCTTT.